Each of the 32 T cell receptor beta chains below was sequenced from the same sample in a study of blood T cell repertoires in COVID-19. TCRdb's copy holds only in-frame clones and misses some; the assay was immunoSEQ multiplex PCR. Here the sample spans over 150,000 clones, about 83% being singletons. Sequencing was done on a sample of peripheral blood. All receptors come from a woman aged 55-70 years with COVID-19, enrolled during active disease.

The J gene is TRBJ1-1, the V gene TRBV11-2, with unresolved D. The CDR3 has 14 residues. Germline CDR1 SGHAT, CDR2 FQNNGV. The V end was cut by 1 base, the J end by 5 bases, with 11 bases between. CDR3 loop: CASSLVGRVTEAFF. CDR3 nucleotides: TGTGCCAGCAGCTTAGTCGGGAGGGTTACTGAAGCTTTCTTT.

The chain recombines TRBV7-2 with TRBJ1-2; D gene uncertain. Trimming cost V 3 bases and J 4 bases, with 12 bases left between them. In germline, CDR1 is SGHTA, CDR2 FQGNSA. This CDR3 spans 14 amino acids. This chain's CDR3 is CASSLTYEGYGYTF. The CDR3 DNA sequence: TGTGCCAGCAGCTTGACCTACGAGGGCTATGGCTACACCTTC.

V usage is TRBV27 and J usage is TRBJ1-2, with D maybe TRBD1 (5 bases). Trimming removed 0 bases at V and 3 bases at J, with 8 bases between. From germline, CDR1 is MNHEY and CDR2 SMNVEV (reference sequence). The CDR3 is made up of 14 amino acids. The CDR3 sequence is CASSLSGEDYGYTF. The CDR3, as DNA: TGTGCCAGCAGTTTATCAGGGGAAGACTATGGCTACACCTTC.

The rearrangement uses TRBV19 and TRBJ1-5, with TRBD1 as a possible D gene (6 bases). The germline V and J ends were trimmed by 3 bases and 5 bases, with 23 bases remaining between them. The CDR3 extends over 18 amino acids. Germline CDR1 reads LNHDA; CDR2 reads SQIVND (reference sequence). CDR3 in DNA: TGTGCCAGTAGTATGAGGGGGTGGGGGAAGGGATCAGATCAGCCCCAGCATTTT. It encodes CASSMRGWGKGSDQPQHF.

This chain joins TRBV28 and TRBJ1-1; 7 bases map to TRBD1. The CDR3 sequence is 14 residues long. Germline V lookup: CDR1 MDHEN, CDR2 SYDVKM. The V and J ends lost 6 bases and 0 bases, in that order; junction bases with no gene match: 4. This chain's CDR3 is CASRLDRMNTEAFF. DNA for the CDR3: TGTGCCAGCAGACTGGACAGGATGAACACTGAAGCTTTCTTT. The entire variable domain, with the rest obtained from reference TRBV28 and TRBJ1-1, is as follows: DVKVTQSSRYLVKRTGEKVFLECVQDMDHENMFWYRQDPGLGLRLIYFSYDVKMKEKGDIPEGYSVSREKKERFSLILESASTNQTSMYLCASRLDRMNTEAFFGQGTRLTVV.

The V and J genes are TRBV5-6 and TRBJ1-1; maybe TRBD1 (5 bases). The ends were cut back, 0 bases at V and 6 bases at J, with 12 bases in the middle. The CDR3 runs 14 residues. Per germline, CDR1 SGHDT and CDR2 YYEEEE. The CDR3 region is CASSLDLIGAEAFF. Here the CDR3 DNA reads TGTGCCAGCAGCTTGGACCTTATAGGGGCTGAAGCTTTCTTT. Full variable domain (remainder filled in from reference TRBV5-6 and TRBJ1-1): DAGVTQSPTHLIKTRGQQVTLRCSPKSGHDTVSWYQQALGQGPQFIFQYYEEEERQRGNFPDRFSGHQFPNYSSELNVNALLLGDSALYLCASSLDLIGAEAFFGQGTRLTVV.

This clone showed up many times. This chain connects TRBV24-1 to TRBJ1-5; a possible D gene is TRBD1 (5 bases). This CDR3 has 14 amino acids. V shed 2 bases and J shed 7 bases, with 11 bases lying between them. Germline V CDR1 and CDR2: KGHDR, SFDVKD. The CDR3 reads CATSDSGKAQPQHF. The CDR3 DNA follows: TGTGCCACCAGTGATTCAGGGAAGGCCCAGCCCCAGCATTTT.

Here the CDR3 reads CASSIQTGTSNQPQHF. In DNA, the CDR3 is TGTGCCAGTAGTATCCAGACAGGGACCAGCAATCAGCCCCAGCATTTT. The chain has TRBV19 and TRBJ1-5, with TRBD1 matching over 7 bases. The CDR3 sequence is 16 residues long. The germline V gene has CDR1 LNHDA and CDR2 SQIVND (reference sequence). The V segment lost 3 bases and the J segment 1 base; nucleotides outside the gene matches: 6.

The chain joins TRBV24-1 to TRBJ1-2; maybe TRBD1 (5 bases). The CDR3 length is 14 residues. The V end lost 3 bases, the J end lost 3 bases, and 10 bases lay between the germline ends. CDR1 and CDR2 (germline): KGHDR, SFDVKD. This CDR3 is CATSDAGRDYGYTF. Here the CDR3 DNA reads TGTGCCACCAGTGATGCGGGGCGTGACTATGGCTACACCTTC.

This clone was counted a few times. The chain combines TRBV4-1 with TRBJ2-7; TRBD2 matches 12 bases. Germline assignment: CDR1 MGHRA and CDR2 YSYEKL. V shed 3 bases and J 1 base; nucleotides not matched to a gene: 1. The CDR3 is 15 residues long. For the CDR3, the DNA is TGCGCCAGCAGCCAGACTAGCGGGGGATCCTACGAGCAGTACTTC. This translates into CASSQTSGGSYEQYF.

The CDR3 DNA sequence: TGTGCCAGCAGCCAAGTCATCCGCCGGGACAGGGGGACCGGGGAGCTGTTTTTT. Translation: CASSQVIRRDRGTGELFF. The chain is built from TRBV3-1 (or the pseudogene TRBV3-2) and TRBJ2-2; 11 nucleotides align to TRBD1. V shed 1 base, J shed 5 bases, and the junction held 9 bases outside the gene matches. This CDR3 contains 18 residues. CDR1 and CDR2 (germline): LGHDT, YNNKEL (reference sequence).

The rearrangement links TRBV4-2 to TRBJ2-5; TRBD2 matches 8 bases. V shed 7 bases and J 5 bases; nucleotides not matched to a gene: 12. Germline lookup yields CDR1 LGHNA and CDR2 YNFKEQ. The CDR3 loop spans 15 amino acids. The chain's CDR3 is CASTRVGGGRETQYF. As DNA, the CDR3 is TGTGCCAGCACCCGGGTCGGGGGGGGCCGGGAGACCCAGTACTTC.

The J gene is TRBJ1-1, the V gene TRBV3-1 (or the pseudogene TRBV3-2); D is perhaps TRBD1 (5 bases). Germline-derived CDR1 and CDR2 are LGHDT and YNNKEL (reference sequence). The CDR3 runs to 17 residues. V was clipped by 1 base and J by 3 bases, with 18 bases between them. This CDR3 is CASSQGMFAGTDTEAFF. The CDR3 nucleotides read TGTGCCAGCAGCCAAGGGATGTTCGCGGGGACCGACACTGAAGCTTTCTTT.

The rearrangement uses TRBV6-5 and TRBJ1-1; perhaps TRBD1 as D (5 bases). Germline CDR1 and CDR2: MNHEY and SVGAGI. V was pared by 8 bases and J by 1 base, with 11 bases between. The CDR3 consists of 13 residues. The CDR3 reads CASRRGGNTEAFF. The CDR3 DNA is TGTGCCAGCCGGCGGGGGGGGAACACTGAAGCTTTCTTT.

The chain has TRBV18 and TRBJ2-3; weak D call: TRBD2 (6 bases). CDR3 length: 15 residues. Germline CDR1 KGHSH, CDR2 LQKENI. V lost 3 bases, J lost 1 base, and 11 bases lay in between. The CDR3 spells CASSPGRWGTDTQYF. The CDR3 bases are TGTGCCAGCTCACCTGGGAGGTGGGGCACAGATACGCAGTATTTT.

V gene TRBV6-5 combines with J gene TRBJ1-2; TRBD1 matches at 8 bases. The ends lost 6 bases at V and 0 bases at J; junction bases unmatched: 3. In germline, CDR1 is MNHEY, CDR2 SVGAGI. This CDR3 is 14 amino acids long. The CDR3 spells CASRQGAPNYGYTF. In nucleotides, the CDR3 is TGTGCCAGCAGGCAGGGGGCTCCTAACTATGGCTACACCTTC.

The chain uses TRBV27 and TRBJ2-2; 8 nucleotides agree with TRBD1. The germline V gene encodes CDR1 MNHEY and CDR2 SMNVEV (reference sequence). This CDR3 has 16 residues. The ends lost 3 bases at V and 1 base at J; junction bases unmatched: 4. CDR3 bases: TGTGCCAGCAGTTTCCCGGGACAGGTGAACACCGGGGAGCTGTTTTTT. Its protein product is CASSFPGQVNTGELFF.

V gene TRBV6-6 combines with J gene TRBJ1-5; perhaps TRBD1 as D (6 bases). Per the germline V gene, CDR1 is MNHNY and CDR2 is SVGAGI (reference sequence). This CDR3 is built from 16 residues. Trimming stripped 6 bases from V and 0 bases from J, with 15 bases between. DNA of the CDR3: TGTGCCAGCAGCTTGACAGGCCCCTATAGCAATCAGCCCCAGCATTTT. Residues: CASSLTGPYSNQPQHF.

The CDR3 reads CASRQDDRNYGYTF. CDR3 DNA: TGTGCCAGCAGACAAGATGACAGGAACTATGGCTACACCTTC. The chain combines TRBV6-5 with TRBJ1-2; tentatively, D is TRBD1 (6 bases). The CDR3 contains 14 residues. The germline V gene has CDR1 MNHEY and CDR2 SVGAGI. The V end was cut by 6 bases, the J end by 2 bases, with 13 bases between.

This clone was seen more than once but under ten times. V is TRBV24-1 and J is TRBJ1-2; no clear D. Germline assignment: CDR1 KGHDR and CDR2 SFDVKD. V lost 4 bases to trimming and J lost 5 bases, with 7 bases between them. This CDR3 is 12 amino acids long. This chain's CDR3 is CATSDLVYGYTF. DNA for the CDR3: TGTGCCACCAGTGACCTAGTGTATGGCTACACCTTC.

The chain combines TRBV5-1 with TRBJ1-5, with 10 nucleotides matching TRBD1. The V gene's germline CDR1 is SGHRS and CDR2 YFSETQ. The CDR3 loop spans 17 amino acids. With V trimmed by 0 bases and J by 7 bases, 10 bases remained unmatched. Here the CDR3 reads CASSLGGTGVVGQPQHF. In DNA, the CDR3 is TGCGCCAGCAGCTTGGGTGGGACAGGGGTTGTAGGACAGCCCCAGCATTTT. Using reference TRBV5-1 and TRBJ1-5 for the parts outside the CDR3, the full variable domain is KAGVTQTPRYLIKTRGQQVTLSCSPISGHRSVSWYQQTPGQGLQFLFEYFSETQRNKGNFPGRFSGRQFSNSRSEMNVSTLELGDSALYLCASSLGGTGVVGQPQHFGDGTRLSIL.

The chain has TRBV7-3 and TRBJ2-6, with a weak D call TRBD1 (7 bases). CDR1 SGHTA and CDR2 FQGTGA come from the germline V gene. V lost 3 bases and J 1 base, leaving 25 bases between the germline ends. This CDR3 contains 21 residues. The CDR3 sequence: CASSFRAGGTQGGSGANVLTF. The CDR3 bases are TGTGCCAGCAGCTTCCGGGCAGGGGGGACTCAAGGAGGTTCTGGGGCCAACGTCCTGACTTTC.

The gene calls are TRBV7-6 and TRBJ2-6; tentatively, D is TRBD1 (5 bases). There are 17 residues in the CDR3. V was shortened by 5 bases and J by 0 bases, with 14 bases between the two germline ends. CDR1 SGHVS and CDR2 FNYEAQ come from the germline V gene. Here the CDR3 DNA reads TGTGCCAGCAGCGGACCAGGGCCGAGCTCTGGGGCCAACGTCCTGACTTTC. This sequence encodes CASSGPGPSSGANVLTF. Complete variable domain (other parts from reference TRBV7-6 and TRBJ2-6): GAGVSQSPRYKVTKRGQDVALRCDPISGHVSLYWYRQALGQGPEFLTYFNYEAQQDKSGLPNDRFSAERPEGSISTLTIQRTEQRDSAMYRCASSGPGPSSGANVLTFGAGSRLTVL.

V is TRBV3-1 (or the pseudogene TRBV3-2) and J is TRBJ2-5; the match to TRBD2 covers 12 bases. The V and J ends lost 6 bases and 5 bases, in that order; junction bases with no gene match: 7. The CDR3 consists of 15 residues. Germline assignment: CDR1 LGHDT and CDR2 YNNKEL (reference sequence). CDR3 in amino acids: CASRRTSGKGETQYF. CDR3 nucleotides: TGTGCCAGCAGGCGGACTAGCGGGAAGGGTGAGACCCAGTACTTC.

V usage is TRBV3-1 (or the pseudogene TRBV3-2) and J usage is TRBJ1-2, with D possibly being TRBD1 (6 bases). V was trimmed by 4 bases and J by 4 bases, leaving 7 bases between them. Germline CDR1 and CDR2: LGHDT and YNNKEL (reference sequence). The CDR3 totals 12 residues. The CDR3 bases are TGTGCCAGCAGCCCGGACAGCTATGGCTACACCTTC. Residues: CASSPDSYGYTF.

CDR3 nucleotide sequence: TGCGCCAGCAGCTTGGCCCCTCCCGGGACAGGCTATGGCTACACCTTC. This sequence encodes CASSLAPPGTGYGYTF. V gene TRBV5-1 combines with J gene TRBJ1-2, with 8 bases lining up with TRBD1. The germline V gene encodes CDR1 SGHRS and CDR2 YFSETQ. Trimming cost V 0 bases and J 4 bases; bases outside gene matches: 8. CDR3 length equals 16 residues.

The genes are TRBV7-3 and TRBJ2-3, with 7 bases identical to TRBD2. Germline CDR1 is SGHTA and CDR2 is FQGTGA. Trimming removed 1 base from V and 5 bases from J; junction bases left unmatched: 6. The CDR3 totals 15 residues. In DNA, the CDR3 is TGTGCCAGCAGCTTAAATAGCGGGTGGTTAGATACGCAGTATTTT. This encodes CASSLNSGWLDTQYF.

The rearrangement links TRBV7-2 to TRBJ1-5; no clear D. V lost 3 bases, J lost 5 bases, and 8 bases lay in between. The CDR3 spans 13 residues. From germline, CDR1 is SGHTA and CDR2 FQGNSA. CDR3 sequence (DNA): TGTGCCAGCAGCTTCCCGGGAGATCAGCCCCAGCATTTT. Amino acids: CASSFPGDQPQHF.

V gene TRBV12-5 combines with J gene TRBJ1-5; the match to TRBD1 covers 9 bases. The CDR3 runs 12 residues. Germline V CDR1 and CDR2: LGHNT, FRNRAP. The J segment lost 9 bases and the V segment lost 9 bases, leaving 6 bases of the junction unmatched. Here the CDR3 DNA reads TGTGCTAGCGGGACAGGGTTGCTGCCCCAGCATTTT. Protein: CASGTGLLPQHF.

The table lists this clone with a count of one. V is TRBV9 and J is TRBJ2-3, with D perhaps matching TRBD2 (6 bases). The CDR3 sequence is 18 residues long. CDR1 is SGDLS and CDR2 is YYNGEE in the germline V gene. Trimming pared 0 bases from V and 4 bases from J, leaving 21 bases between. In DNA form, the CDR3 reads TGTGCCAGCAGCGTAGATGTCCCGGGGGTGACAACTCCAGATACGCAGTATTTT. Its translation: CASSVDVPGVTTPDTQYF. The entire variable domain, with the rest obtained from reference TRBV9 and TRBJ2-3, is as follows: DSGVTQTPKHLITATGQRVTLRCSPRSGDLSVYWYQQSLDQGLQFLIQYYNGEERAKGNILERFSAQQFPDLHSELNLSSLELGDSALYFCASSVDVPGVTTPDTQYFGPGTRLTVL.

This chain links TRBV5-1 with TRBJ2-1; possible D gene TRBD2, 5 bases. The CDR3 has 13 residues. In germline, CDR1 is SGHRS, CDR2 YFSETQ. The germline V and J ends were trimmed by 2 bases and 10 bases, with 13 bases remaining between them. Written as DNA, the CDR3 is TGCGCCAGCAGCTTAGGGCTAGCCACCGAGCAGTTCTTC. Translated: CASSLGLATEQFF. Using reference TRBV5-1 and TRBJ2-1 for the parts outside the CDR3, the full variable domain is KAGVTQTPRYLIKTRGQQVTLSCSPISGHRSVSWYQQTPGQGLQFLFEYFSETQRNKGNFPGRFSGRQFSNSRSEMNVSTLELGDSALYLCASSLGLATEQFFGPGTRLTVL.

This clone was seen a handful of times. The chain carries TRBV10-3 and TRBJ1-1; D is unclear. The length of the CDR3 is 14 residues. Germline V lookup: CDR1 ENHRY, CDR2 SYGVKD. V gave up 6 bases and J gave up 3 bases, with 14 bases separating them. CDR3 in DNA: TGTGCCATCAGGAATTCCCGGTTGGACACTGAAGCTTTCTTT. Its translation is CAIRNSRLDTEAFF.